The 18 T cell receptor beta chains listed next were all sequenced from one sample in a study of blood T cell repertoires in COVID-19. The method was immunoSEQ multiplex PCR; TCRdb's version includes in-frame clones alone and lacks a portion of them. Among around 110,000 clones, about 80% were seen once, and the ten largest hold less than 9%. The sequencing sample was made of peripheral blood. These receptors were obtained from a man in his 70s with active or convalescent COVID-19.

This chain links TRBV9 with TRBJ2-5; 16 bases fit TRBD2. The CDR3 extends over 18 amino acids. From germline, CDR1 is SGDLS and CDR2 YYNGEE. V dropped 3 bases and J dropped 2; count of bases not matched to a gene: 7. This chain's CDR3 is CASSAGTSGGAEQETQYF. CDR3 nucleotide sequence: TGTGCCAGCAGCGCCGGGACTAGCGGGGGGGCGGAGCAAGAGACCCAGTACTTC.

The sample holds one count of this clone. This chain connects TRBV5-4 to TRBJ2-1; TRBD2 agrees at 8 bases. The V segment lost 6 bases and the J segment 3 bases; nucleotides outside the gene matches: 5. Germline lookup yields CDR1 SGHNT and CDR2 YYREEE (reference sequence). The CDR3 sequence is 14 residues long. The CDR3 is CASTGGAIYNEQFF. The CDR3 DNA is TGTGCCAGCACGGGGGGGGCCATCTACAATGAGCAGTTCTTC.

The CDR3 DNA sequence: TGTGCCAGCAGTGATGAGGGTAATTCACCCCTCCACTTT. Translating it yields CASSDEGNSPLHF. The rearrangement uses TRBV6-1 and TRBJ1-6; D is undetermined. The CDR3 is made up of 13 amino acids. V was cut by 3 bases and J by 6 bases, with 6 bases left in between. CDR1 is MNHNS, CDR2 SASEGT, per germline.

This clone was observed at least ten times. The chain recombines TRBV27 with TRBJ1-1; TRBD1 might be the D (5 bases). Germline lookup yields CDR1 MNHEY and CDR2 SMNVEV (reference sequence). The CDR3 sequence is 13 residues long. Trimming removed 4 bases from V and 4 bases from J, with 10 bases in between. The CDR3, as DNA: TGTGCCAGCAGTTCAGGGCCCGGCACTGAAGCTTTCTTT. It codes for CASSSGPGTEAFF.

V is TRBV7-2 and J is TRBJ2-3, with D unresolved. Germline assignment: CDR1 SGHTA and CDR2 FQGNSA. The CDR3 sequence is 14 residues long. The V end was cut by 6 bases, the J end by 1 base, with 11 bases between. The CDR3 region is CASRATAGTDTQYF. The CDR3 DNA sequence: TGTGCCAGCAGAGCGACTGCTGGCACAGATACGCAGTATTTT. Using reference TRBV7-2 and TRBJ2-3 for the parts outside the CDR3, the full variable domain is GAGVSQSPSNKVTEKGKDVELRCDPISGHTALYWYRQSLGQGLEFLIYFQGNSAPDKSGLPSDRFSAERTGGSVSTLTIQRTQQEDSAVYLCASRATAGTDTQYFGPGTRLTVL.

The chain joins TRBV6-6 to TRBJ2-2; D perhaps matches TRBD2 (5 bases). CDR3 length: 13 amino acids. The germline gives CDR1 MNHNY, CDR2 SVGAGI (reference sequence). V lost 4 bases to trimming and J lost 6 bases, with 9 bases between them. The CDR3 reads CASSFTGSGELFF. The CDR3 DNA follows: TGTGCCAGCAGTTTCACGGGGTCCGGGGAGCTGTTTTTT.

This clone showed up just a few times. The V gene is TRBV7-9, the J gene TRBJ1-4; D unclear. Trimming removed 5 bases from V and 3 bases from J, with 7 bases in between. The germline gives CDR1 SEHNR, CDR2 FQNEAQ (reference sequence). The CDR3 loop spans 13 amino acids. The CDR3 loop reads CASSTQANEKLFF. The DNA of the CDR3 is TGTGCCAGCAGCACACAAGCTAATGAAAAACTGTTTTTT.

The chain combines TRBV7-2 with TRBJ2-3; the match to TRBD2 covers 8 bases. CDR3 length equals 18 residues. Germline V gene sequence: CDR1 SGHTA, CDR2 FQGNSA. V was clipped by 5 bases and J by 0 bases; unmatched bases: 13. The CDR3 loop reads CASSLPRGRGESTDTQYF. The CDR3, as DNA: TGTGCCAGCAGCCTGCCCCGCGGGCGGGGGGAGAGCACAGATACGCAGTATTTT.

The chain has TRBV5-1 and TRBJ2-3, with 8 positions matching TRBD1. Per the germline V gene, CDR1 is SGHRS and CDR2 is YFSETQ. The trim removed 0 bases at V and 1 base at J, leaving 1 base unmatched. The CDR3 has 15 residues. CDR3 protein: CASSLDRGGTDTQYF. The CDR3 bases are TGCGCCAGCAGCTTGGACAGGGGGGGCACAGATACGCAGTATTTT.

This chain links TRBV6-2 or TRBV6-3 with TRBJ2-7, with 13 nucleotides matching TRBD2. Germline V lookup: CDR1 MNHEY, CDR2 SVGEGT. The CDR3 length is 18 residues. Unmatched junction bases numbered 18, after V lost 7 bases and J lost 6 bases. CDR3 in DNA: TGTGCCAGCACCCCCTCCGGACTAGCGGGAGTTGGGGGACGCGAGCAGTACTTC. Residues: CASTPSGLAGVGGREQYF.

The chain has TRBV27 and TRBJ1-2, with 7 bases lining up with TRBD1. Germline V gene lookup returns CDR1 MNHEY and CDR2 SMNVEV (reference sequence). The CDR3 is 15 amino acids. With 8 bases clipped from V and 1 base from J, the junction kept 10 bases outside the gene matches. CDR3 amino acids: CASSSWTGGNYGYTF. CDR3 in DNA: TGTGCCAGCTCCTCCTGGACAGGTGGTAACTATGGCTACACCTTC.

The rearrangement joins TRBV11-3 to TRBJ2-4, with a weak D call TRBD1 (6 bases). Trimming removed 0 bases from V and 3 bases from J, with 9 bases in between. This CDR3 spans 15 amino acids. Germline-derived CDR1 and CDR2 are SGHNT and YENEEA. CDR3 sequence (DNA): TGTGCCAGCAGCTTAGATTCCAGGGGCAAAAACATTCAGTACTTC. It yields the protein CASSLDSRGKNIQYF.

The V gene is TRBV4-1, the J gene TRBJ1-4; a weak D match, TRBD1 (5 bases). The V gene's germline CDR1 is MGHRA and CDR2 YSYEKL. Trimming took off 4 bases at V and 5 bases at J, with 17 bases between the two ends. This CDR3 comprises 16 residues. DNA of the CDR3: TGCGCCAGCAGCCGATCCTCGGGGGGAGGGAATGAAAAACTGTTTTTT. Encoded protein: CASSRSSGGGNEKLFF.

This rearrangement joins TRBV6-1 to TRBJ2-1; unclear D gene. V was trimmed by 6 bases and J by 5 bases, leaving 11 bases between them. In germline, CDR1 is MNHNS, CDR2 SASEGT. The CDR3 totals 13 residues. The CDR3 bases are TGTGCCAGCAGGCCCACGGAGAACAATGAGCAGTTCTTC. Protein: CASRPTENNEQFF.

The genes are TRBV7-9 and TRBJ2-7; TRBD2 might be the D (6 bases). With 4 bases removed from V and 6 bases from J, the gap between germline ends came to 13 bases. The germline gives CDR1 SEHNR, CDR2 FQNEAQ (reference sequence). The CDR3 totals 13 residues. The CDR3 loop reads CASSSAGGLEQYF. CDR3 nucleotide sequence: TGTGCCAGCAGCTCCGCCGGGGGTCTCGAGCAGTACTTC.

This chain connects TRBV27 to TRBJ2-1; 15 bases match TRBD2. The V and J ends lost 6 bases and 6 bases, in that order; junction bases with no gene match: 9. Per the germline V gene, CDR1 is MNHEY and CDR2 is SMNVEV (reference sequence). The CDR3 is 17 amino acids. This chain's CDR3 is CASSPGLAGGAFNEQFF. Here the CDR3 DNA reads TGTGCCAGCAGCCCGGGACTAGCGGGAGGTGCCTTCAATGAGCAGTTCTTC.

The chain links TRBV9 to TRBJ2-1; 10 nucleotides align to TRBD2. The CDR3 is made up of 16 amino acids. Germline V lookup: CDR1 SGDLS, CDR2 YYNGEE. V gave up 2 bases and J gave up 7 bases; unmatched junction bases: 9. The DNA for the CDR3 is TGTGCCAGCAGCGTGGGGGGACTAGCGATGGGGAATGAGCAGTTCTTC. The encoded protein is CASSVGGLAMGNEQFF.

The chain carries TRBV4-2 and TRBJ1-2, with no clear D. Germline lookup yields CDR1 LGHNA and CDR2 YNFKEQ. This CDR3 comprises 12 residues. Trimming left V 1 base short and J 8 bases short, with 8 bases between. The CDR3 loop reads CASSQVSRGYTF. DNA for the CDR3: TGTGCCAGCAGCCAAGTGAGCCGAGGCTACACCTTC.